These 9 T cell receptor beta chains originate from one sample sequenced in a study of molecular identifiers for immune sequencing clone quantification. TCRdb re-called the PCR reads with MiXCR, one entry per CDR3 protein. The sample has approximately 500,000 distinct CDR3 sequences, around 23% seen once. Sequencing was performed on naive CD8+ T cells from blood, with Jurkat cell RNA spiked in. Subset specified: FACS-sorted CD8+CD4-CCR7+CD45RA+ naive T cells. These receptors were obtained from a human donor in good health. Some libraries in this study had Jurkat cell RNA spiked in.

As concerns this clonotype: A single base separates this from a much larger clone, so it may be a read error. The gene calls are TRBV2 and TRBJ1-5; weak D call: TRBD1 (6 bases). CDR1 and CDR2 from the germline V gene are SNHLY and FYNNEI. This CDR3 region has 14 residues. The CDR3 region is CASSRGQLYQPRHF. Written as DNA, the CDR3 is TGTGCCAGCAGTCGAGGACAGTTATATCAGCCCCGGCATTTT.

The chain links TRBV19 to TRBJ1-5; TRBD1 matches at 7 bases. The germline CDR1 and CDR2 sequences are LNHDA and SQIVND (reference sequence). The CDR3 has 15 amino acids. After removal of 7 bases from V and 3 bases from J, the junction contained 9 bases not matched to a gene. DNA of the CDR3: TGTGCCAGTACCCTAAGGGGGCGAATCAATCAGCCCCAGCATTTT. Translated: CASTLRGRINQPQHF.

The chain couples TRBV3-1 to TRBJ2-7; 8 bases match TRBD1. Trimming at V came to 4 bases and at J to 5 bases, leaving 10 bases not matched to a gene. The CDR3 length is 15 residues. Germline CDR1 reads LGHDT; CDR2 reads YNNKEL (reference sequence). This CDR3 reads CASSLLATGVDEQYF. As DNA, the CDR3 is TGTGCCAGCAGCCTTCTTGCGACAGGGGTCGACGAGCAGTACTTC.

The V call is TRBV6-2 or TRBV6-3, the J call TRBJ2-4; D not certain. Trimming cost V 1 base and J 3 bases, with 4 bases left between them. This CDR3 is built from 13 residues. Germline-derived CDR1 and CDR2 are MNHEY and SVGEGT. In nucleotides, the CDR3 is TGTGCCAGCAGTTACTGGGACAAAAACATTCAGTACTTC. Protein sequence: CASSYWDKNIQYF.

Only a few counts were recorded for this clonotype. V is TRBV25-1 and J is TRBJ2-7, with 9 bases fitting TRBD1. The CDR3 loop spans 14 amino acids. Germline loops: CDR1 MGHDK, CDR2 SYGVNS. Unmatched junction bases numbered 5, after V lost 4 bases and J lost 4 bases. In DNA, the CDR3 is TGTGCCAGCAGTGTCGGGACAGGGTTTTACGAGCAGTACTTC. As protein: CASSVGTGFYEQYF.

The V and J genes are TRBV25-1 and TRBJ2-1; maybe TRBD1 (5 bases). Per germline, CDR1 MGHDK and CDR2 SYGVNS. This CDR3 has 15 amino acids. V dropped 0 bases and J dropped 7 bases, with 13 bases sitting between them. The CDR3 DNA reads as TGTGCCAGCAGTGAATATTTCCAGGGCGAGAATGAGCAGTTCTTC. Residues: CASSEYFQGENEQFF.

The CDR3 DNA follows: TGTGCCAGCAGCTTATTAGGACTCGGGGACAATGAGCAGTTCTTC. It specifies CASSLLGLGDNEQFF. The V and J genes are TRBV7-7 and TRBJ2-1, with TRBD2 as a possible D gene (5 bases). The V and J ends lost 2 bases and 5 bases respectively, with 13 bases between them. There are 15 residues in the CDR3. CDR1 is SSHAT and CDR2 is FNYEAQ in the germline V gene (reference sequence).

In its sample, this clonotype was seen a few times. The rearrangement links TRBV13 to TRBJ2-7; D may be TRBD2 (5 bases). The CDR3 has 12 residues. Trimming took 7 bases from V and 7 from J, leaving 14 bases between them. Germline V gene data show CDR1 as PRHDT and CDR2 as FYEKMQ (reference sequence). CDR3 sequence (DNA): TGTGCCAGCACCCAAGGAACGGGAGAGCAGTACTTC. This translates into CASTQGTGEQYF. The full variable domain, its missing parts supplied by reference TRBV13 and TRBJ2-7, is AAGVIQSPRHLIKEKRETATLKCYPIPRHDTVYWYQQGPGQDPQFLISFYEKMQSDKGSIPDRFSAQQFSDYHSELNMSSLELGDSALYFCASTQGTGEQYFGPGTRLTVT.

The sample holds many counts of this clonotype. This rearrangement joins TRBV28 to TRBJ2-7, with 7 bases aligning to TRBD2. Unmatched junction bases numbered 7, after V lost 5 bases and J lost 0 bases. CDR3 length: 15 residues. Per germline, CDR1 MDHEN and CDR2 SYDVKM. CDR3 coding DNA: TGTGCCAGCAGTGCCCTGCGGGAGAGCTCCTACGAGCAGTACTTC. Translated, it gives CASSALRESSYEQYF.